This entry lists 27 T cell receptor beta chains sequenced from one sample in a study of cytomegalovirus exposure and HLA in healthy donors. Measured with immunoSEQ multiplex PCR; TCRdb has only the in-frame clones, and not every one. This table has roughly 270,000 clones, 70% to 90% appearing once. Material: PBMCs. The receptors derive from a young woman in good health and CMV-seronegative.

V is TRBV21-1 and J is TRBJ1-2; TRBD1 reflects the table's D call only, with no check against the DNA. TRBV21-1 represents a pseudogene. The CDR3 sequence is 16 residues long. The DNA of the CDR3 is TGTGCCAGCAGCAAAACCGCTCCAGGGGTGAGCTATGGCTACACCTTC. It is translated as CASSKTAPGVSYGYTF.

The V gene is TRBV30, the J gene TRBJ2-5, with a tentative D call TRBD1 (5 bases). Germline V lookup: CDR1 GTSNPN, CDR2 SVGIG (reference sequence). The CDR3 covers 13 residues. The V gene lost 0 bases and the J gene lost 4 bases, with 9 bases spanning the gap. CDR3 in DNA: TGTGCCTGGAGTGTTCTTGGGGCAGAGACCCAGTACTTC. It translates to CAWSVLGAETQYF.

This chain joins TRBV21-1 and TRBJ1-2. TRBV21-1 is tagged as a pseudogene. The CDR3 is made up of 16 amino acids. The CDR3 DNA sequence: TGTGCCAGCAGCGCCACGCCGGCAGGGAGGTGGGAAGGCTACACCTTC. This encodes CASSATPAGRWEGYTF.

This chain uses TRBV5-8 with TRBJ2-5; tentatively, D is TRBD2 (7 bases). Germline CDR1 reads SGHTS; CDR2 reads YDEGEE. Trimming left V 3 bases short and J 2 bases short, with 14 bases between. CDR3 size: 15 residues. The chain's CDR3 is CASSSGRGQQETQYF. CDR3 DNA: TGTGCCAGCAGCTCGGGGAGGGGACAACAAGAGACCCAGTACTTC.

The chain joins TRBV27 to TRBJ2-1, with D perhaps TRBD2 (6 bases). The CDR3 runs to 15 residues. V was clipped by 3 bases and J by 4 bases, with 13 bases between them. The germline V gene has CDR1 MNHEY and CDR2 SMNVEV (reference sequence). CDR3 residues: CASSFTLASYNEQFF. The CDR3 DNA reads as TGTGCCAGCAGTTTTACTCTAGCGTCATACAATGAGCAGTTCTTC.

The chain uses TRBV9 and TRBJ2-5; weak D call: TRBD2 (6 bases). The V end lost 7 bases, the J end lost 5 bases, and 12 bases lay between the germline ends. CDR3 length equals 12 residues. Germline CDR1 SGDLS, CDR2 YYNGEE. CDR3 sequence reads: CASGRRDETQYF. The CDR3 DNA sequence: TGTGCCAGCGGTAGGAGGGACGAGACCCAGTACTTC.

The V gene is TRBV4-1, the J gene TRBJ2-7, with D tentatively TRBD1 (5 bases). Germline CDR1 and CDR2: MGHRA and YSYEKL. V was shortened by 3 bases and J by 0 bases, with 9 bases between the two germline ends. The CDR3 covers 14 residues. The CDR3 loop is CASSQIDSSYEQYF. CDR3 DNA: TGCGCCAGCAGCCAGATTGACAGCTCCTACGAGCAGTACTTC.

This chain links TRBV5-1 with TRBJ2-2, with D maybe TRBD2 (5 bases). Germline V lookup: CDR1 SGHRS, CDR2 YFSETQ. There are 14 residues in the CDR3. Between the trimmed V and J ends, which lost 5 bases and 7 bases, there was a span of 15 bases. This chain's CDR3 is CASRELGLGGELFF. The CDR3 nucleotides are TGCGCCAGCAGGGAACTAGGATTGGGCGGGGAGCTGTTTTTT.

CDR3 in amino acids: CASSSAPYEQYF. In nucleotides, the CDR3 is TGTGCCAGCAGTTCCGCGCCCTACGAGCAGTACTTC. The rearrangement uses TRBV6-5 and TRBJ2-7; D is ambiguous. Trimming took 4 bases from V and 2 from J, leaving 6 bases between them. The germline gives CDR1 MNHEY, CDR2 SVGAGI. CDR3 length equals 12 residues.

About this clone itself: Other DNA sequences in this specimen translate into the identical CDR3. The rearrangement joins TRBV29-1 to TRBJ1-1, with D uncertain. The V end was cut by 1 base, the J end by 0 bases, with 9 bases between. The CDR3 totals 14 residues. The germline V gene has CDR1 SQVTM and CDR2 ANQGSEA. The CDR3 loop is CSVEVSGLNTEAFF. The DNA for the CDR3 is TGCAGCGTTGAAGTCTCCGGTTTGAACACTGAAGCTTTCTTT.

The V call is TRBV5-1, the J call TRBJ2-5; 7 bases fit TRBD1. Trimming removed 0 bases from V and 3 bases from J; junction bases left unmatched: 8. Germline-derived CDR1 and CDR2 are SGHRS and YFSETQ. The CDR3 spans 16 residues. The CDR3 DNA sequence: TGCGCCAGCAGCTTGGTCCGACAGGGCCAAAAAGAGACCCAGTACTTC. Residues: CASSLVRQGQKETQYF.

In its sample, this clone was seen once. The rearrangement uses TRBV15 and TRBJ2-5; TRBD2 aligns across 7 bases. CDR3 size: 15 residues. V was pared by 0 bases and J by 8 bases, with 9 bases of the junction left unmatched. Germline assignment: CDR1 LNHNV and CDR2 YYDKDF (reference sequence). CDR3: CATSRERTSELTQYF. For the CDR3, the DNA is TGTGCCACCAGCAGAGAGAGGACTAGTGAACTCACCCAGTACTTC.

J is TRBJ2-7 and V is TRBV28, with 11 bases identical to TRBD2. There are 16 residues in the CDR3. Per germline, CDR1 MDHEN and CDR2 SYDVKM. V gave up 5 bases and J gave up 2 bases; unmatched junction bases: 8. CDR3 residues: CASSATYSGRAYEQYF. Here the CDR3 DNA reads TGTGCCAGCAGTGCTACTTATAGCGGGAGGGCCTACGAGCAGTACTTC.

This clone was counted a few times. The CDR3 coding sequence is TGTGCCAGCAGTGAGAGTTCAGGGGCCTACGAGCAGTACTTC. Translating gives CASSESSGAYEQYF. The chain employs TRBV6-1 and TRBJ2-7; D may be TRBD1 (6 bases). The V and J ends lost 3 bases and 2 bases respectively, with 11 bases between them. In germline, CDR1 is MNHNS, CDR2 SASEGT. The CDR3 runs to 14 residues.

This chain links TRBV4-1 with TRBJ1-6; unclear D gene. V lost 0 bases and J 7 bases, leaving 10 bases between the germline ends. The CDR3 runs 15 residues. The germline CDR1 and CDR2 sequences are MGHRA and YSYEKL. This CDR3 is CASSQDEAPNSPLHF. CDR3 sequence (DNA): TGCGCCAGCAGCCAAGATGAGGCGCCAAATTCACCCCTCCACTTT.

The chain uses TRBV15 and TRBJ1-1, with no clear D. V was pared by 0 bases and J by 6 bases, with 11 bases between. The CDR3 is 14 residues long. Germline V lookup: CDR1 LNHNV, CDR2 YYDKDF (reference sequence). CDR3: CATSREIPSPEAFF. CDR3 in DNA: TGTGCCACCAGCAGAGAGATACCGAGTCCTGAAGCTTTCTTT.

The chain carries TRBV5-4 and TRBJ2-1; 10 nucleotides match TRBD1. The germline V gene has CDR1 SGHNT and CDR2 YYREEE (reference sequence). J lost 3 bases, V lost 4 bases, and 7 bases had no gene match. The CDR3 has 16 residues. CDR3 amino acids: CASSLLTGGSYNEQFF. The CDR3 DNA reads TGTGCCAGCAGCCTTCTGACAGGGGGCAGCTACAATGAGCAGTTCTTC. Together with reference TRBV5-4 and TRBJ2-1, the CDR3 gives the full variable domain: ETGVTQSPTHLIKTRGQQVTLRCSSQSGHNTVSWYQQALGQGPQFIFQYYREEENGRGNFPPRFSGLQFPNYSSELNVNALELDDSALYLCASSLLTGGSYNEQFFGPGTRLTVL.

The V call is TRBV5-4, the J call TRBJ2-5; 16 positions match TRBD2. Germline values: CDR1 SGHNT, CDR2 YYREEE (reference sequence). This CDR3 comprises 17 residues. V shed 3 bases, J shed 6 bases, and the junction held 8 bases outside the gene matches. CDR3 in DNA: TGTGCCAGCAGCTCCACAGGGACTAGCGGGGGGGGAAAGACCCAGTACTTC. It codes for CASSSTGTSGGGKTQYF.

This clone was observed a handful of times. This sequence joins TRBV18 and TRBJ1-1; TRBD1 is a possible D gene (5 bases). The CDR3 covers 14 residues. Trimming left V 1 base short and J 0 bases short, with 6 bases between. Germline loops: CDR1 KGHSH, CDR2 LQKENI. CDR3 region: CASSPQGMNTEAFF. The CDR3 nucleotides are TGTGCCAGCTCACCACAGGGGATGAACACTGAAGCTTTCTTT.

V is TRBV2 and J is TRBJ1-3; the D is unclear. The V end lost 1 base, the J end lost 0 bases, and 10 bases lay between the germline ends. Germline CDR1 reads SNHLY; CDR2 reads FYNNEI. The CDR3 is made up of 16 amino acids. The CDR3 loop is CASSEDYGNSGNTIYF. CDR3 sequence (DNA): TGTGCCAGCAGTGAAGACTACGGAAACTCTGGAAACACCATATATTTT.

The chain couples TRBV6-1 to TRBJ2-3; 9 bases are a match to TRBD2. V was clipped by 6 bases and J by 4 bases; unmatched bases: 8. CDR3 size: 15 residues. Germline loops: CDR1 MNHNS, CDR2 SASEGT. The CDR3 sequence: CASRVGTSLSDTQYF. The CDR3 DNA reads TGTGCCAGCAGAGTGGGGACTAGCTTGTCAGATACGCAGTATTTT.

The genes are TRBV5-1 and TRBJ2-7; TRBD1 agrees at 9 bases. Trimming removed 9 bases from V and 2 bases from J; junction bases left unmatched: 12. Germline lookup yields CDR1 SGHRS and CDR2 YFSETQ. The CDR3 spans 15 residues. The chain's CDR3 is CATIPSGQGPYEQYF. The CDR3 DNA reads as TGCGCCACCATCCCTTCGGGACAGGGCCCCTACGAGCAGTACTTC.

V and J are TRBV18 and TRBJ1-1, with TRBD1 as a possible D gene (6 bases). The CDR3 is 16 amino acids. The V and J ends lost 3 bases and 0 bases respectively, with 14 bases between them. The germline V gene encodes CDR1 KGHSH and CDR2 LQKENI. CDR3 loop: CASSPIEQGMNTEAFF. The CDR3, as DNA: TGTGCCAGCTCACCGATAGAACAGGGAATGAACACTGAAGCTTTCTTT.

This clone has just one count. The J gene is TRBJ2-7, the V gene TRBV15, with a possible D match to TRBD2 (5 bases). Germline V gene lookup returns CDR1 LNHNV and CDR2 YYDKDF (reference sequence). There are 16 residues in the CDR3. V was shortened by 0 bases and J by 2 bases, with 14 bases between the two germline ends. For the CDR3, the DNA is TGTGCCACCAGCAGAGAACGTTTCCGGGGAGCCTACGAGCAGTACTTC. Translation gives CATSRERFRGAYEQYF.

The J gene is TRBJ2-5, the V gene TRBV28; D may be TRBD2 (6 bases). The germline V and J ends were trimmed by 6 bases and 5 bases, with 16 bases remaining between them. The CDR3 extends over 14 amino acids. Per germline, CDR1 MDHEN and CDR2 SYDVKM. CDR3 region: CASRGGFAKETQYF. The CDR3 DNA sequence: TGTGCCAGCAGGGGAGGTTTCGCTAAGGAGACCCAGTACTTC.

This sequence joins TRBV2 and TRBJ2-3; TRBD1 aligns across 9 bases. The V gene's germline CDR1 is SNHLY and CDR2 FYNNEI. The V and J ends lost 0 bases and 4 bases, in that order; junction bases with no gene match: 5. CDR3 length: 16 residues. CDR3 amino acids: CASSEADRGGADTQYF. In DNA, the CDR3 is TGTGCCAGCAGTGAAGCGGACAGGGGCGGCGCAGATACGCAGTATTTT.

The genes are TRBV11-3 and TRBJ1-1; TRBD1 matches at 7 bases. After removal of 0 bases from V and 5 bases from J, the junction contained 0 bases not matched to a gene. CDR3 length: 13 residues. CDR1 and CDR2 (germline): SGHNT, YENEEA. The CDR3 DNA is TGTGCCAGCAGCTTAGACAGGGGGACTGAAGCTTTCTTT. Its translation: CASSLDRGTEAFF. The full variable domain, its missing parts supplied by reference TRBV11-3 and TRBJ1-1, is EAGVVQSPRYKIIEKKQPVAFWCNPISGHNTLYWYLQNLGQGPELLIRYENEEAVDDSQLPKDRFSAERLKGVDSTLKIQPAELGDSAVYLCASSLDRGTEAFFGQGTRLTVV.